This T cell receptor beta chain was sequenced during a study of T cell changes during pregnancy in multiple sclerosis. Measured with immunoSEQ multiplex PCR; TCRdb has only the in-frame clones, and not every one. The table records 40,000 to 45,000 clones, about 90% of them present only once. The V gene's germline CDR1 is SGHDN and CDR2 FVKESK. The J segment lost 15 bases and the V segment lost 5 bases, leaving 10 bases of the junction unmatched. The CDR3 contains 12 residues. Source: CD4+ T cells from peripheral blood mononuclear cells, taken in the third trimester of pregnancy. This sequence originates from a female donor with multiple sclerosis, enrolled in a pregnancy study. The chain uses TRBV14 and TRBJ2-1; 7 positions agree with TRBD2. This chain's CDR3 is CASSKQGLDAFF. Here the CDR3 DNA reads TGTGCCAGCAGCAAACAAGGACTAGATGCGTTCTTC. The full variable domain, in which reference TRBV14 and TRBJ2-1 provide the parts outside the CDR3, is EAGVTQFPSHSVIEKGQTVTLRCDPISGHDNLYWYRRVMGKEIKFLLHFVKESKQDESGMPNNRFLAERTGGTYSTLKVQPAELEDSGVYFCASSKQGLDAFFGPGTRLTVL.